This T cell receptor (beta chain) was captured by sequencing in a study of cytomegalovirus exposure and HLA in healthy donors. Primers: 60 Vbeta forward and 13 Jbeta reverse. Produced via immunoSEQ multiplex PCR; TCRdb's table is partial and in-frame only. The table records around 150,000 clones, roughly 85% of them present only once. Likely unrecorded immune exposures existed in these nominally healthy donors. General study points: Productive rates of about 87% or about 30% were seen for most TCR beta V segments in an earlier analysis. TCR beta chain V- and J-gene trimming was linked, in a later analysis, to a missense variant in DCLRE1C.

About this clone itself: Its antigen is still unknown.

The CDR3 contains 14 residues. Trimming removed 5 bases at V and 2 bases at J, with 11 bases between. Germline CDR1 is MNHNS and CDR2 is SASEGT. The sequence was collected from a male donor in good health and CMV-seronegative. The sample was PBMCs. This sequence joins TRBV6-1 and TRBJ2-3; D is ambiguous. CDR3: CASSSRVFTDTQYF. The DNA of the CDR3 is TGTGCCAGCAGTTCCCGGGTCTTCACAGATACGCAGTATTTT.